The T cell receptor beta chain described here comes from a study of cytomegalovirus exposure and HLA in healthy donors. Study-level points and caveats: In an earlier analysis, about 87% or about 30%: the productive usage of most TCR beta V segments. In terms of immune exposure information, only CMV serostatus was available. The authors later found HLA-associated TCR beta chains more clonally expanded than equally common others. Accurate predictions that matched the HLA-A and HLA-B alleles of most subjects were reportedly made from TCR beta sequences.

The junction had 3 bases not matched to a gene; V was cut back by 4 bases and J by 3 bases. Germline CDR1 reads LNHDA; CDR2 reads SQIVND (reference sequence). The CDR3 covers 14 residues. The PCR was carried out with 60 Vbeta primers and 13 Jbeta primers. Measured with immunoSEQ multiplex PCR; TCRdb has only the in-frame clones, and not every one. Its listing shows some 130,000 clones. Comments on this clone: The target antigen is unknown.

V usage is TRBV19 and J usage is TRBJ2-1; 7 nucleotides match TRBD1. This TCR was recovered from a man aged 18 to 35 in good health and CMV-seronegative. The sequencing input was PBMCs. In DNA, the CDR3 is TGTGCCAGTAGTACCGGGACAGTCTACAATGAGCAGTTCTTC. This gives the protein CASSTGTVYNEQFF.